This entry lists 30 T cell receptor beta chains sequenced from one sample in a study of response to subunit inactivated influenza vaccine. TCRdb itself ran the RT-PCR reads through MiXCR, one entry per CDR3 protein. This sample yields more than 700,000 distinct CDR3 sequences, of which less than 25% are seen a single time; 10% belongs to the top ten. This material consisted of PBMCs from blood, taken roughly 5 days after vaccination. The source is a man aged 50 or older who received an inactivated influenza vaccine.

This sequence joins TRBV12-3 or TRBV12-4 and TRBJ2-7; 7 nucleotides line up with TRBD1. The CDR3 is made up of 14 amino acids. Trimming at V came to 2 bases and at J to 6 bases, leaving 7 bases not matched to a gene. In nucleotides, the CDR3 is TGTGCCAGCAGTTTATTCGAGGGGGCGATCGAGCAGTACTTC. It is translated as CASSLFEGAIEQYF.

The V gene is TRBV6-1, the J gene TRBJ2-3; TRBD1 is a possible D gene (5 bases). There are 15 residues in the CDR3. Trimming took 3 bases from V and 2 from J, leaving 12 bases between them. Germline V gene data show CDR1 as MNHNS and CDR2 as SASEGT. The CDR3 DNA reads TGTGCCAGCAGTGAGAGGACACCTGCCACAGATACGCAGTATTTT. Translated, it gives CASSERTPATDTQYF.

In this sample, this clonotype turned up a few times. The chain joins TRBV2 to TRBJ1-1; no clear D. The V gene's germline CDR1 is SNHLY and CDR2 FYNNEI. The length of the CDR3 is 14 residues. V lost 7 bases to trimming and J lost 1 base, with 13 bases between them. CDR3 protein: CASNAKVRNTEAFF. As DNA, the CDR3 is TGTGCCAGCAACGCAAAGGTACGGAACACTGAAGCTTTCTTT.

This clonotype was counted only a few times. This sequence joins TRBV6-5 and TRBJ2-6; TRBD1 agrees at 9 bases. J was trimmed by 1 base and V by 6 bases; bases with no gene match: 7. Germline CDR1 and CDR2: MNHEY and SVGAGI. This CDR3 region has 17 residues. The CDR3 bases are TGTGCCAGCAGATACCCGGGACAGGGATCTGGGGCCAACGTCCTGACTTTC. It is translated as CASRYPGQGSGANVLTF.

At least ten counts were recorded for this clonotype. The chain links TRBV7-2 to TRBJ1-2; TRBD1 matches at 8 bases. Unmatched junction bases numbered 5, after V lost 0 bases and J lost 2 bases. Germline V lookup: CDR1 SGHTA, CDR2 FQGNSA. This CDR3 spans 16 amino acids. The CDR3 here is CASSLARTGTNYGYTF. The CDR3 DNA sequence: TGTGCCAGCAGCTTAGCACGGACAGGGACAAACTATGGCTACACCTTC.

This clonotype appeared a few times. The genes are TRBV15 and TRBJ2-5; no firm D call. V was clipped by 0 bases and J by 1 base, with 6 bases between them. CDR1 is LNHNV and CDR2 is YYDKDF in the germline V gene (reference sequence). The CDR3 length is 14 residues. Here the CDR3 DNA reads TGTGCCACCAGCAGAGAAACCGCCCAAGAGACCCAGTACTTC. Protein sequence: CATSRETAQETQYF.

This chain joins TRBV21-1 and TRBJ2-7; the table's D gene call, TRBD1, was not cross checked with the DNA. TRBV21-1 is tagged as a pseudogene. The CDR3 extends over 17 amino acids. The CDR3 sequence: CASSVVIGQEKYYEQYF. CDR3 DNA sequence: TGTGCCAGCAGCGTTGTGATCGGACAGGAGAAATACTACGAGCAGTACTTC.

This clonotype was picked up many times. CDR3 protein: CAGGRRIFHNEQFF. The DNA for the CDR3 is TGTGCCGGGGGTCGGAGGATCTTCCACAATGAGCAGTTCTTC. The V gene is TRBV6-1, the J gene TRBJ2-1, with D possibly being TRBD1 or TRBD2 (5 bases each). This CDR3 spans 14 amino acids. Between the trimmed V and J ends, which lost 11 bases and 5 bases, there was a span of 19 bases. Germline V gene data show CDR1 as MNHNS and CDR2 as SASEGT.

The rearrangement uses TRBV24-1 and TRBJ2-5; D is tentatively TRBD1 or TRBD2 (7 bases each). The CDR3 consists of 18 residues. Germline V gene lookup returns CDR1 KGHDR and CDR2 SFDVKD. The V and J ends lost 3 bases and 1 base respectively, with 20 bases between them. The CDR3 here is CATSDVPGGGGPQETQYF. The CDR3 nucleotides read TGTGCCACCAGTGATGTCCCCGGGGGAGGGGGCCCCCAAGAGACCCAGTACTTC.

DNA of the CDR3: TGTGCCAGCAGTTACGGACAGGGGGCCAAAAACATTCAGTACTTC. This translates into CASSYGQGAKNIQYF. This chain uses TRBV6-5 with TRBJ2-4; 9 bases line up with TRBD1. The CDR3 contains 15 residues. Per the germline V gene, CDR1 is MNHEY and CDR2 is SVGAGI. Losses at the gene ends were 2 bases for V and 1 base for J; bases not matched to a gene: 0.

This rearrangement joins TRBV10-3 to TRBJ1-1; 8 bases are shared with TRBD1. V shed 7 bases and J 2 bases; nucleotides not matched to a gene: 3. From germline, CDR1 is ENHRY and CDR2 SYGVKD. The CDR3 is made up of 13 amino acids. The CDR3 protein is CAIKTGVNTEAFF. The DNA of the CDR3 is TGTGCCATCAAGACAGGGGTTAACACTGAAGCTTTCTTT.

The CDR3 here is CASSLTSGGPSSYNEQFF. The CDR3 DNA reads as TGTGCCAGCAGTTTAACTAGCGGGGGGCCGAGCTCCTACAATGAGCAGTTCTTC. V and J are TRBV28 and TRBJ2-1; 12 bases fit TRBD2. The length of the CDR3 is 18 residues. The germline V gene has CDR1 MDHEN and CDR2 SYDVKM. V was clipped by 2 bases and J by 0 bases; unmatched bases: 5.

This clonotype has only a few counts. This chain connects TRBV20-1 to TRBJ1-2, with D possibly being TRBD1 (6 bases). The length of the CDR3 is 12 residues. The V end lost 3 bases, the J end lost 3 bases, and 8 bases lay between the germline ends. Germline V lookup: CDR1 DFQATT, CDR2 SNEGSKA (reference sequence). CDR3 sequence: CSASGTHYGYTF. The CDR3 DNA is TGCAGTGCTAGCGGGACACACTATGGCTACACCTTC.

The chain combines TRBV6-5 with TRBJ2-1; 12 bases fit TRBD2. Germline V gene data show CDR1 as MNHEY and CDR2 as SVGAGI. After removal of 4 bases from V and 6 bases from J, the junction contained 4 bases not matched to a gene. The CDR3 runs to 15 residues. The CDR3 is CASSLLLAGGNEQFF. The CDR3 DNA reads as TGTGCCAGCAGTTTATTACTAGCGGGAGGCAATGAGCAGTTCTTC.

The sample holds a few counts of this clonotype. The chain is built from TRBV12-3 or TRBV12-4 and TRBJ2-7; 10 positions agree with TRBD2. The length of the CDR3 is 13 residues. V gave up 6 bases and J gave up 12 bases; unmatched junction bases: 11. CDR3: CASRPLAGVSVYF. CDR3 nucleotide sequence: TGTGCCAGCAGGCCCCTAGCGGGAGTATCCGTGTACTTC.

The chain has TRBV5-1 and TRBJ2-3; a weak D match, TRBD1 (6 bases). The length of the CDR3 is 15 residues. The germline V and J ends were trimmed by 0 bases and 0 bases, with 8 bases remaining between them. Germline assignment: CDR1 SGHRS and CDR2 YFSETQ. CDR3 bases: TGCGCCAGCAGCTTGGGACAGGATAGCACAGATACGCAGTATTTT. This codes for CASSLGQDSTDTQYF.

The genes are TRBV5-6 and TRBJ2-1; D possibly corresponds to TRBD2 (6 bases). Trimming shortened V by 4 bases and J by 0 bases, and 14 bases separated the two germline ends. CDR1 SGHDT and CDR2 YYEEEE come from the germline V gene. This CDR3 has 16 residues. The CDR3: CASSRNLAFSYNEQFF. The DNA of the CDR3 is TGTGCCAGCAGCCGGAATCTAGCGTTCTCCTACAATGAGCAGTTCTTC.

This clonotype was seen only a few times. The chain combines TRBV6-6 with TRBJ1-1; no reliable D call. Trimming removed 2 bases at V and 5 bases at J, with 9 bases between. Per the germline V gene, CDR1 is MNHNY and CDR2 is SVGAGI (reference sequence). The CDR3 loop spans 13 amino acids. The CDR3 sequence: CASSYERLTEAFF. Written as DNA, the CDR3 is TGTGCCAGCAGTTACGAGCGTCTTACTGAAGCTTTCTTT.

This clonotype was seen more than once but under ten times. V gene TRBV7-2 combines with J gene TRBJ1-4; D call uncertain. Per the germline V gene, CDR1 is SGHTA and CDR2 is FQGNSA. Trimming removed 2 bases at V and 7 bases at J, with 8 bases between. This CDR3 is 13 amino acids long. CDR3 nucleotides: TGTGCCAGCAGCTTACGGCAGGCTGAAAAACTGTTTTTT. Translating gives CASSLRQAEKLFF. The whole variable domain, filled in from reference TRBV7-2 and TRBJ1-4, reads GAGVSQSPSNKVTEKGKDVELRCDPISGHTALYWYRQSLGQGLEFLIYFQGNSAPDKSGLPSDRFSAERTGGSVSTLTIQRTQQEDSAVYLCASSLRQAEKLFFGSGTQLSVL.

The chain employs TRBV7-6 and TRBJ2-5; no clear D gene. The germline gives CDR1 SGHVS, CDR2 FNYEAQ. The CDR3 contains 15 residues. The V end was cut by 1 base, the J end by 6 bases, with 15 bases between. CDR3 nucleotides: TGTGCCAGCAGCTTAGAGGAACTCAGGCTGCAGACCCAGTACTTC. Amino acid sequence: CASSLEELRLQTQYF.

This clonotype was observed a handful of times. V usage is TRBV6-2 or TRBV6-3 and J usage is TRBJ2-7, with TRBD1 matching 9 bases. Germline assignment: CDR1 MNHEY and CDR2 SVGEGT. CDR3 length: 14 amino acids. V lost 2 bases to trimming and J lost 2 bases; unmatched junction nucleotides: 1. The CDR3 coding sequence is TGTGCCAGCAGTTACCGGGACAGGGCCTACGAGCAGTACTTC. This encodes CASSYRDRAYEQYF.

This chain connects TRBV5-5 to TRBJ1-2, with 7 bases identical to TRBD1. The length of the CDR3 is 15 residues. The V gene's germline CDR1 is SGHKS and CDR2 YYEKEE (reference sequence). The V and J ends lost 4 bases and 0 bases, in that order; junction bases with no gene match: 6. The CDR3 spells CASSATGEANYGYTF. The CDR3 DNA follows: TGTGCCAGCAGCGCCACAGGGGAGGCTAACTATGGCTACACCTTC.

This clonotype has just a few counts. The chain joins TRBV4-3 to TRBJ1-2, with TRBD1 matching 12 bases. The CDR3 covers 16 residues. V shed 1 base and J 8 bases; nucleotides not matched to a gene: 8. CDR1 LGHNA and CDR2 YSLEER come from the germline V gene. CDR3 DNA: TGCGCCAGCAGCCAAGTGGCGGGACAGGGGGCGGGAGGCTACACCTTC. The encoded protein is CASSQVAGQGAGGYTF.

V and J are TRBV7-2 and TRBJ2-3, with 15 bases matching TRBD2. V shed 5 bases and J 3 bases; nucleotides not matched to a gene: 3. This CDR3 spans 16 amino acids. CDR1 and CDR2 (germline): SGHTA, FQGNSA. CDR3 bases: TGTGCCAGCAGCCGGACTAGCGGGAGGGTGACAGATACGCAGTATTTT. It codes for CASSRTSGRVTDTQYF.

V usage is TRBV25-1 and J usage is TRBJ2-2; the D gene is possibly TRBD2 (6 bases). The CDR3 spans 15 residues. V was cut by 0 bases and J by 5 bases, with 10 bases left in between. CDR1 and CDR2 from the germline V gene are MGHDK and SYGVNS. The CDR3 nucleotides are TGTGCCAGCAGTGAATATGGAGGGCGGACCGGGGAGCTGTTTTTT. This encodes CASSEYGGRTGELFF.

This clonotype was counted between two and nine times. The rearrangement joins TRBV19 to TRBJ2-1; a possible D gene is TRBD1 (6 bases). With 7 bases removed from V and 3 bases from J, the gap between germline ends came to 16 bases. Germline-derived CDR1 and CDR2 are LNHDA and SQIVND (reference sequence). The CDR3 contains 15 residues. DNA of the CDR3: TGTGCCAGTACTACCTTCCAACAGGGCTACAATGAGCAGTTCTTC. This sequence encodes CASTTFQQGYNEQFF.

This clonotype was picked up a small number of times. V and J are TRBV27 and TRBJ2-1; TRBD2 might be the D (6 bases). The V gene lost 2 bases and the J gene lost 4 bases, with 15 bases spanning the gap. Germline CDR1 reads MNHEY; CDR2 reads SMNVEV (reference sequence). The CDR3 contains 16 residues. CDR3 in amino acids: CASSLTYSGLYNEQFF. The CDR3 region has the DNA TGTGCCAGCAGTTTAACTTATAGCGGACTGTACAATGAGCAGTTCTTC.

This clonotype was recorded many times. The chain links TRBV5-1 to TRBJ1-2; D unclear. V lost 0 bases and J 3 bases, leaving 6 bases between the germline ends. The CDR3 contains 13 residues. CDR1 and CDR2 (germline): SGHRS, YFSETQ. The CDR3 loop reads CASSLGSHYGYTF. The CDR3, as DNA: TGCGCCAGCAGCTTGGGCAGTCACTATGGCTACACCTTC.

The rearrangement uses TRBV9 and TRBJ2-1; 7 bases match TRBD1. CDR3 length equals 16 residues. Germline CDR1 and CDR2: SGDLS and YYNGEE. The V and J ends lost 3 bases and 5 bases, in that order; junction bases with no gene match: 11. The CDR3 sequence is CASSEGGVFWDNEQFF. CDR3 coding DNA: TGTGCCAGCAGCGAAGGGGGCGTTTTTTGGGACAATGAGCAGTTCTTC.

This clonotype has just a few counts. The chain carries TRBV7-2 and TRBJ2-7; D might be TRBD2 (5 bases). Trimming stripped 5 bases from V and 3 bases from J, with 20 bases between. This CDR3 region has 16 residues. Looked up from germline, CDR1 is SGHTA and CDR2 is FQGNSA. CDR3 sequence reads: CASSIPLKGRDYEQYF. In nucleotides, the CDR3 is TGTGCCAGCAGCATACCCCTTAAGGGCCGGGACTACGAGCAGTACTTC.